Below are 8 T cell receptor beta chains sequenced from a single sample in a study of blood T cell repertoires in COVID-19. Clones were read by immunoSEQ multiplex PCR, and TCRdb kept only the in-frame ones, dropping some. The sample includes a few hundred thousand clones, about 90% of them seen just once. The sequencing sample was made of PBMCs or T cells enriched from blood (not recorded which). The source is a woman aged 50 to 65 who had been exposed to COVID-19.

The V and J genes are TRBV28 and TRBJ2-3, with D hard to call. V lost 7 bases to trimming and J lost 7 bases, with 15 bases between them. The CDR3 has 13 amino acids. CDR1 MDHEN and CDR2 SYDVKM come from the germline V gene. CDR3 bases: TGTGCCAGCACCACTTCCGTAATAAATACGCAGTATTTT. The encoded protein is CASTTSVINTQYF.

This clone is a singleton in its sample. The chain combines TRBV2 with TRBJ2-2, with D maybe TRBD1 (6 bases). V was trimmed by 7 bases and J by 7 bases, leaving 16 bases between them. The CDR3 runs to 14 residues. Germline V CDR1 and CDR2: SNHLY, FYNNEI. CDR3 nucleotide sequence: TGTGCCAGCATAAGGGGGAGAACAGGCGGGGAGCTGTTTTTT. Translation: CASIRGRTGGELFF.

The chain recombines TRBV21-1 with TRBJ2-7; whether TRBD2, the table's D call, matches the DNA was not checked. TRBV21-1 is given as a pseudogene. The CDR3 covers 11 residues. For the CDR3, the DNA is TGTGCCAGCAGCAATATCGTAGAGCAGTACTTC. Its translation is CASSNIVEQYF.

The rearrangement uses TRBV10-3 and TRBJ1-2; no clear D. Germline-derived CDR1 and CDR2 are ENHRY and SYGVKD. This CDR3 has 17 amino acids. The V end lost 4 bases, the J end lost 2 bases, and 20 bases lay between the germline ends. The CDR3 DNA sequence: TGTGCCATCAGTGGTTCAGTCGAGACGATCAGGAACTATGGCTACACCTTC. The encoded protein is CAISGSVETIRNYGYTF.

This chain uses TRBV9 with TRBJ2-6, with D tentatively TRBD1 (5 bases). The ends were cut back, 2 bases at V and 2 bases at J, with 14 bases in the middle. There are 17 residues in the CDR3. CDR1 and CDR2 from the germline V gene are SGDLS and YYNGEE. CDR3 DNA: TGTGCCAGCAGCGTCCAGGGCCAGGTTGCTGGGGCCAACGTCCTGACTTTC. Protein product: CASSVQGQVAGANVLTF.

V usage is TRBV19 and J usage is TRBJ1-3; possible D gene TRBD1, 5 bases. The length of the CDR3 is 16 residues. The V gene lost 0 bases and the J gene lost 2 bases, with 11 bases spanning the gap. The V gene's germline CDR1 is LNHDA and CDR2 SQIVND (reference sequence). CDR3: CASSIDAGEPGNTIYF. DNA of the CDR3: TGTGCCAGTAGTATAGATGCGGGGGAACCTGGAAACACCATATATTTT.

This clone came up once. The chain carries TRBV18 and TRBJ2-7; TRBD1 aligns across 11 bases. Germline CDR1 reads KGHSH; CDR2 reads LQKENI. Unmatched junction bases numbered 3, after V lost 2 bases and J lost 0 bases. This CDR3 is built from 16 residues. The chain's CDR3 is CASSPSGTGGSYEQYF. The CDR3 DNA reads TGTGCCAGCTCACCATCCGGGACAGGGGGCTCCTACGAGCAGTACTTC.

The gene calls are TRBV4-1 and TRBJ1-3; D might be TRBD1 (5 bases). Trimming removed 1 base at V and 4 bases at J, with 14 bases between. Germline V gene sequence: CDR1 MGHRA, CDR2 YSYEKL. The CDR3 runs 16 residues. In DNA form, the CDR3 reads TGCGCCAGCAGCCAAGGTTCGAGGACACTAGGAAACACCATATATTTT. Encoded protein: CASSQGSRTLGNTIYF.